This TCR beta chain is from a study of tumor-infiltrating lymphocytes in localized non-small cell lung cancer. The V gene's germline CDR1 is SQVTM and CDR2 ANQGSEA. The CDR3 runs to 14 residues. Libraries were prepared by immunoSEQ multiplex PCR; TCRdb keeps only in-frame clonotypes and omits some of them. The sample includes about 10,000 clones, around 74% of them seen just once. Of note for this clone: Its specificity is not known.

Study results and caveats: Compared with uninvolved lung, tumors showed higher T cell infiltration by TCRbeta sequencing. Immunotypes IM1 and IM2 had similar TCR-derived T-cell fractions. TCR sequencing covered a subset of patients with enough tissue. Technical variation could not be separated from intratumor heterogeneity here.

V is TRBV29-1 and J is TRBJ2-5; 10 nucleotides agree with TRBD2. The DNA end is more similar to TRBJ2-7, so the J call may be wrong. Input material: uninvolved lung tissue not adjacent to the tumor. The source of this sequence is a human donor with non-small cell lung cancer. The CDR3 spells CSVAGLAVSYEQYF. CDR3 bases: TGCAGCGTCGCTGGACTAGCGGTATCCTACGAGCAGTACTTC.